This record concerns one TCR beta chain sequence. Its antigen is still unknown. Approximately 220 ng DNA, tens of thousands of T cell genomes, went into each sorted-subset replicate PCR. Clones were read by immunoSEQ multiplex PCR, and TCRdb kept only the in-frame ones, dropping some. The table shows roughly 1,800,000 clones, with about 95% occurring only once. This sample was taken from a study of shared clonotypes between healthy human individuals. Study observations and caveats: Estimated clonotype richness was generally higher in naive than memory subsets.

Positively selected for CCR7, the CD45RO-negative cells used as naive CD8 cells excluded terminally differentiated effector memory CD45RA+ cells. The CDR3 is 18 amino acids. Germline lookup yields CDR1 LGHNA and CDR2 YSLEER. With 0 bases removed from V and 0 bases from J, the gap between germline ends came to 16 bases. Sequencing was done on a sample of naive CD8+ T cells sorted from blood. The V call is TRBV4-3, the J call TRBJ2-3; D is possibly TRBD2 (5 bases). The TCR comes from a man aged 18 to 29 in good health. The CDR3 coding sequence is TGCGCCAGCAGCCAAGATCCACTGGCGGGCCAAAGCACAGATACGCAGTATTTT. Residues: CASSQDPLAGQSTDTQYF.